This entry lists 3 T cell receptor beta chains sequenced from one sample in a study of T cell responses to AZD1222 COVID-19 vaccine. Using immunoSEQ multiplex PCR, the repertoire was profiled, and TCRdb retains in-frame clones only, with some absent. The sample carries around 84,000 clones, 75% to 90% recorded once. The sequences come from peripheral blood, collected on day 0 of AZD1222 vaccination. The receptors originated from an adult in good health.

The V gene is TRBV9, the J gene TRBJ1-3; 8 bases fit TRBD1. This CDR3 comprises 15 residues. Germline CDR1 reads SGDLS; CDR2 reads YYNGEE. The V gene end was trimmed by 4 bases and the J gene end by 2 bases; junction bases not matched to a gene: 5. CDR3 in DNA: TGTGCCAGCAGCACGGAGACAGGGGCTGGAAACACCATATATTTT. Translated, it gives CASSTETGAGNTIYF.

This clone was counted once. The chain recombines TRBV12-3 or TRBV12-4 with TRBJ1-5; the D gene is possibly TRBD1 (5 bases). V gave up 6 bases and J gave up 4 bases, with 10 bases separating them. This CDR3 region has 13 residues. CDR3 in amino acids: CASSKQGNQPQHF. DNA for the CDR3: TGTGCCAGCAGCAAGCAGGGTAATCAGCCCCAGCATTTT.

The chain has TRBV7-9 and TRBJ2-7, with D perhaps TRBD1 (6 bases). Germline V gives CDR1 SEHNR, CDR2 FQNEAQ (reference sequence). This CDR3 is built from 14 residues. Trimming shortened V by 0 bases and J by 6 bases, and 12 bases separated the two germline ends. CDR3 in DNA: TGTGCCAGCAGCTTAGCTAACAGGGCTGCCGAGCAGTACTTC. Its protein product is CASSLANRAAEQYF.